Listed below are T cell receptor beta chains from one sample, sequenced in a study of cytomegalovirus exposure and HLA in healthy donors. Data came from immunoSEQ multiplex PCR; TCRdb stores just in-frame clones and leaves some out. The repertoire holds about 160,000 clones, with roughly 84% as singletons. Sequencing was performed on PBMCs. These receptors originate from a man younger than 45 in good health and CMV-seronegative. Each CDR3 is given with its conserved first and last residue. The D gene is left open where the match is weak. Only part of the rows carry a size: once, few, many, or a class if the clone is expanded.

d_call	clone_size	v_call	j_call	cdr3_aa	cdr3_nt
TRBD1	-	TRBV6-6	TRBJ1-5	CASSYGDRGFQPQHF	TGTGCCAGCAGTTACGGGGACAGGGGGTTTCAGCCCCAGCATTTT
-	-	TRBV7-9	TRBJ1-1	CASSLAGGGKTEAFF	TGTGCCAGCAGCTTAGCGGGAGGGGGGAAAACTGAAGCTTTCTTT
-	medium-sized	TRBV5-5	TRBJ1-2	CASSSRTDLYTF	TGTGCCAGCAGCTCGCGGACAGATCTCTACACCTTC
-	-	TRBV5-8	TRBJ2-7	CASSLLGGSYEQYF	TGTGCCAGCAGCTTGCTGGGGGGATCCTACGAGCAGTACTTC
-	-	TRBV28	TRBJ1-5	CATLGGGFTSNQPQHF	TGTGCCACGTTAGGGGGAGGGTTCACTAGCAATCAGCCCCAGCATTTT
TRBD2	few	TRBV5-1	TRBJ2-1	CASSSTSGKAYNEQFF	TGCGCCAGCAGCTCAACTAGCGGGAAAGCTTACAATGAGCAGTTCTTC
TRBD2	-	TRBV15	TRBJ2-5	CATSGLAGVNQETQYF	TGTGCCACCAGCGGACTAGCGGGTGTAAACCAAGAGACCCAGTACTTC
TRBD2	few	TRBV4-3	TRBJ2-1	CASSQEAAGIYNEQFF	TGCGCCAGCAGCCAAGAGGCAGCGGGGATATACAATGAGCAGTTCTTC
-	-	TRBV6-1	TRBJ2-7	CASLKRTEAFHEQYF	TGTGCCAGCTTAAAGAGGACAGAGGCCTTCCACGAGCAGTACTTC
TRBD2	-	TRBV6-5	TRBJ2-7	CASRPTSGAYEQYF	TGTGCCAGCCGCCCGACTAGCGGAGCCTACGAGCAGTACTTC
TRBD1	few	TRBV11-2	TRBJ1-1	CASSRQGALNTEAFF	TGTGCCAGCAGTCGACAGGGGGCGCTGAACACTGAAGCTTTCTTT
TRBD1	-	TRBV29-1	TRBJ1-1	CSVEPTGQGNTEAFF	TGCAGCGTTGAACCCACGGGACAGGGGAACACTGAAGCTTTCTTT
-	-	TRBV6-6	TRBJ1-1	CASKMVQGTEAFF	TGTGCCAGCAAAATGGTACAGGGCACTGAAGCTTTCTTT
TRBD1	-	TRBV28	TRBJ2-7	CASRTGQGDYEQYF	TGTGCCAGCCGAACGGGACAGGGGGACTACGAGCAGTACTTC
-	-	TRBV2	TRBJ1-4	CASKEGVGEKLFF	TGTGCCAGCAAAGAAGGGGTGGGGGAAAAACTGTTTTTT
TRBD1	-	TRBV4-3	TRBJ1-2	CASSQPGQGSRGYTF	TGCGCCAGCAGCCAACCCGGACAGGGGTCGAGGGGCTACACCTTC
-	few	TRBV19	TRBJ2-1	CASSIWPGEGNEQFF	TGTGCCAGTAGTATCTGGCCAGGTGAGGGTAATGAGCAGTTCTTC
TRBD1	-	TRBV23-1	TRBJ2-2	CASSQSRGQGTGTGELFF	TGCGCCAGCAGTCAATCCCGGGGACAGGGGACGGGCACCGGGGAGCTGTTTTTT
-	once	TRBV5-4	TRBJ1-1	CASSLTEMNTEAFF	TGTGCCAGCAGCTTGACCGAGATGAACACTGAAGCTTTCTTT
TRBD1	few	TRBV5-1	TRBJ2-7	CASSPRTGAAYEQYF	TGCGCCAGCAGCCCGCGGACAGGGGCGGCCTACGAGCAGTACTTC
TRBD1	-	TRBV5-4	TRBJ1-1	CASSPGQGRRLNTEAFF	TGTGCCAGCAGCCCCGGACAGGGCCGTCGTCTAAACACTGAAGCTTTCTTT
-	-	TRBV19	TRBJ2-3	CASSRREYPTDTQYF	TGTGCCAGTAGTAGGAGGGAGTACCCCACAGATACGCAGTATTTT
TRBD1	-	TRBV5-1	TRBJ2-7	CASSLTPGQVSREQYF	TGCGCCAGCAGCTTGACCCCTGGACAGGTTAGTCGCGAGCAGTACTTC
TRBD2	-	TRBV11-3	TRBJ2-2	CASSPGSSRGGGGELFF	TGTGCCAGCAGCCCCGGTTCCTCGCGGGGGGGCGGCGGGGAGCTGTTTTTT
-	-	TRBV7-8	TRBJ2-2	CASSFRAGELFF	TGTGCCAGCAGCTTCCGAGCCGGGGAGCTGTTTTTT
-	few	TRBV29-1	TRBJ2-3	CSVLTGRSTDTQYF	TGCAGCGTTCTGACAGGGAGGTCCACAGATACGCAGTATTTT
TRBD1	-	TRBV5-1	TRBJ1-1	CASSLGTGSPEAFF	TGCGCCAGCAGCTTGGGGACAGGGAGCCCTGAAGCTTTCTTT
-	-	TRBV5-1	TRBJ2-7	CASSLARLAYEQYF	TGCGCCAGCAGCTTGGCCCGTCTAGCCTACGAGCAGTACTTC